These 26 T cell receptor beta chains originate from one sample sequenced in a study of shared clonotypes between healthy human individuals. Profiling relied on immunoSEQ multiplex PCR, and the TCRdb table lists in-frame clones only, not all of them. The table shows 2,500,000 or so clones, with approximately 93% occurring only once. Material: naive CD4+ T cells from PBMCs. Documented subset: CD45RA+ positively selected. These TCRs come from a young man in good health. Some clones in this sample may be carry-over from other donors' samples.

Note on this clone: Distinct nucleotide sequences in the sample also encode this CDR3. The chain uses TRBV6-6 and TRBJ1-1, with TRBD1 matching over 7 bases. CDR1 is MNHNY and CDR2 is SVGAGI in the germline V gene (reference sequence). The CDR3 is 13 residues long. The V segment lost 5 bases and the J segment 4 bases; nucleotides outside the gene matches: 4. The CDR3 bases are TGTGCCAGCAGTCCCAGGGGGGGCACTGAAGCTTTCTTT. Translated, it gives CASSPRGGTEAFF.

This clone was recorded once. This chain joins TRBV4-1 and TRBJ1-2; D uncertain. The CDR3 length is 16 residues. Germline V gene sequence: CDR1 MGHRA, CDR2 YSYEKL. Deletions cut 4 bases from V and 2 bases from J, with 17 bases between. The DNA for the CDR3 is TGCGCCAGCAGCCCCAGTGGTACGGGGAGAAACTATGGCTACACCTTC. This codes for CASSPSGTGRNYGYTF.

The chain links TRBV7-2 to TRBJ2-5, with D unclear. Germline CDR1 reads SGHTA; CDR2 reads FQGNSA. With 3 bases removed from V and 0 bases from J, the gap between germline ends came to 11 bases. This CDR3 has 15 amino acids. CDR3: CASSLWAAYQETQYF. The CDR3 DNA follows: TGTGCCAGCAGCTTGTGGGCAGCGTACCAAGAGACCCAGTACTTC.

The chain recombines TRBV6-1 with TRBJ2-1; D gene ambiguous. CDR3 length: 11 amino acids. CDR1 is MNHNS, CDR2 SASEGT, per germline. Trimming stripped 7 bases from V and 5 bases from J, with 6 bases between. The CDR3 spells CASINDNEQFF. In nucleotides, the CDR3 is TGTGCCAGCATTAATGACAATGAGCAGTTCTTC.

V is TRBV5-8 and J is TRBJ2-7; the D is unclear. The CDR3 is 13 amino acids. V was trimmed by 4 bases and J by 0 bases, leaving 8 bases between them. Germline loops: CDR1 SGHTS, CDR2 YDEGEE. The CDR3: CASSRNPSYEQYF. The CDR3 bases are TGTGCCAGCAGCCGGAATCCCTCCTACGAGCAGTACTTC.

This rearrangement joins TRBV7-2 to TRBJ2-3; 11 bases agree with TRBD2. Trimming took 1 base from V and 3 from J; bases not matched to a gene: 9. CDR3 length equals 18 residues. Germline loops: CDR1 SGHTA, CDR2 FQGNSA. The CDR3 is CASSLVGTSGTNTDTQYF. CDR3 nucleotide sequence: TGTGCCAGCAGCTTAGTCGGGACTAGCGGAACTAATACAGATACGCAGTATTTT.

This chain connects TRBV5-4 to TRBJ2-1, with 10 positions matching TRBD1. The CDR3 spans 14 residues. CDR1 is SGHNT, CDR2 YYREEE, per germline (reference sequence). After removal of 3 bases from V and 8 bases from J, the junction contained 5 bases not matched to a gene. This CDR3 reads CASSSGQGQDEQFF. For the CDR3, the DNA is TGTGCCAGCAGCTCGGGACAGGGGCAGGATGAGCAGTTCTTC. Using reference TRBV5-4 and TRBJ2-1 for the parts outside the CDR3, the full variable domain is ETGVTQSPTHLIKTRGQQVTLRCSSQSGHNTVSWYQQALGQGPQFIFQYYREEENGRGNFPPRFSGLQFPNYSSELNVNALELDDSALYLCASSSGQGQDEQFFGPGTRLTVL.

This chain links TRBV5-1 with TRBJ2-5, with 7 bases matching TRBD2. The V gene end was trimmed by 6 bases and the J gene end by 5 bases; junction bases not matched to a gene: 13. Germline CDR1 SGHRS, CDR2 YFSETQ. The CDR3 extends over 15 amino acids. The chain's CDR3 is CASKSLSTGGETQYF. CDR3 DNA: TGCGCCAGCAAATCCCTTAGCACGGGAGGTGAGACCCAGTACTTC.

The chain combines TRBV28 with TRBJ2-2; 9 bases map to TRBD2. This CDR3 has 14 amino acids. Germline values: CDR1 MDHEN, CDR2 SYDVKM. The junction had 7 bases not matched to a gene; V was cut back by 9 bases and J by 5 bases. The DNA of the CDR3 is TGTGCCAGTCAAGCGGGAGGCATGACCGGGGAGCTGTTTTTT. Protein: CASQAGGMTGELFF.

CDR3 in amino acids: CASSESAGEWGDEQYF. CDR3 DNA sequence: TGCGCCAGCAGTGAGTCGGCGGGAGAATGGGGCGACGAGCAGTACTTC. The chain is built from TRBV10-2 and TRBJ2-7; 7 bases are a match to TRBD2. The ends lost 0 bases at V and 5 bases at J; junction bases unmatched: 10. Looked up from germline, CDR1 is WSHSY and CDR2 is SAAADI. The CDR3 contains 16 residues.

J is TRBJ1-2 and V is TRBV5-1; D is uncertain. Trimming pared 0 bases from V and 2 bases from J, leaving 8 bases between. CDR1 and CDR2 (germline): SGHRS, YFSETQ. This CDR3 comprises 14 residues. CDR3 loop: CASSLVSENYGYTF. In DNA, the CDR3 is TGCGCCAGCAGCTTGGTTTCAGAGAACTATGGCTACACCTTC. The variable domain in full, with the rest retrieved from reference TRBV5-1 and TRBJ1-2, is KAGVTQTPRYLIKTRGQQVTLSCSPISGHRSVSWYQQTPGQGLQFLFEYFSETQRNKGNFPGRFSGRQFSNSRSEMNVSTLELGDSALYLCASSLVSENYGYTFGSGTRLTVV.

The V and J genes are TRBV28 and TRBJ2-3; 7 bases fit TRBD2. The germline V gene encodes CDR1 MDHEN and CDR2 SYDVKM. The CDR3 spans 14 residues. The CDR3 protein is CATSEGGPGDTQYF. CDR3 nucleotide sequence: TGTGCTACATCGGAGGGAGGGCCTGGAGATACGCAGTATTTT.

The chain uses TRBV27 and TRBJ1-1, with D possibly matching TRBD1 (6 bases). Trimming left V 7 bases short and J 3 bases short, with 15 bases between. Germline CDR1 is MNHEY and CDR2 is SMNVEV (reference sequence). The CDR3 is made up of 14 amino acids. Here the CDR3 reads CASTQGRWDTEAFF. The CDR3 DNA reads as TGTGCCAGCACCCAGGGGAGATGGGACACTGAAGCTTTCTTT.

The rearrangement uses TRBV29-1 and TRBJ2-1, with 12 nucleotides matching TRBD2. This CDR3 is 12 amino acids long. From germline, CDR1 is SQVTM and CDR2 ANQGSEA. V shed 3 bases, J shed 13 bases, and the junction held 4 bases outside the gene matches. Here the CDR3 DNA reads TGCAGCGTTGAGACTAGCGGGAGAGTTCAGTTCTTC. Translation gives CSVETSGRVQFF.

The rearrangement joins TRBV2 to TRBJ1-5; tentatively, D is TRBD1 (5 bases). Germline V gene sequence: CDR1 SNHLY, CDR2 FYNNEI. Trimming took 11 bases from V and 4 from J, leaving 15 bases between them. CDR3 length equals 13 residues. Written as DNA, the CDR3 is TGTGCCGGCCGGGGCGCAGGAAATCAGCCCCAGCATTTT. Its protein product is CAGRGAGNQPQHF.

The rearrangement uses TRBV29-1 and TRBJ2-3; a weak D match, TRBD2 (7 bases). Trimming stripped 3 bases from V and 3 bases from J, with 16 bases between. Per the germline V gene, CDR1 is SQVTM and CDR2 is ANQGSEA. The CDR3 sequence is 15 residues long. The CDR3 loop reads CSVEGGGGRTDTQYF. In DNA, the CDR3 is TGCAGCGTTGAGGGGGGCGGCGGGAGAACAGATACGCAGTATTTT.

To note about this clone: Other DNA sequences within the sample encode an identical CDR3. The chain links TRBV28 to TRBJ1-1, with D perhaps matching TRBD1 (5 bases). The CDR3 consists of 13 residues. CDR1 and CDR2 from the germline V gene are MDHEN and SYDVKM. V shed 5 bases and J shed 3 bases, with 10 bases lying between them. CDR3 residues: CASSPTGYTEAFF. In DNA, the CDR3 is TGTGCCAGCAGTCCCACAGGTTACACTGAAGCTTTCTTT.

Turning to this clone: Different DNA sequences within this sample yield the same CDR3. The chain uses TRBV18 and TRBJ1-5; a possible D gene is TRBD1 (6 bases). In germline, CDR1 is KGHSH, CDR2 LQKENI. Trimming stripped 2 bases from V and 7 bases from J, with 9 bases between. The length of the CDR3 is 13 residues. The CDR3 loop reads CASSPGGGQPQHF. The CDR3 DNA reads TGTGCCAGCTCACCAGGGGGCGGACAGCCCCAGCATTTT.

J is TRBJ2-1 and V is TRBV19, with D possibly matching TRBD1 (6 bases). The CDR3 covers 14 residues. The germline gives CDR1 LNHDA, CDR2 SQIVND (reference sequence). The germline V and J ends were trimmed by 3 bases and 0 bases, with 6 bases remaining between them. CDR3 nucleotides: TGTGCCAGTAGTATGACAGGCTCCTACAATGAGCAGTTCTTC. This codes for CASSMTGSYNEQFF.

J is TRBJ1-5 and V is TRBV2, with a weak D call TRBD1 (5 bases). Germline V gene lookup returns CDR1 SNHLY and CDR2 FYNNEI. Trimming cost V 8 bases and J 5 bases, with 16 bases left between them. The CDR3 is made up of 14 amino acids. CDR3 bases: TGTGCCAGCGGTGTGGACGGGGCAGATCAGCCCCAGCATTTT. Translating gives CASGVDGADQPQHF.

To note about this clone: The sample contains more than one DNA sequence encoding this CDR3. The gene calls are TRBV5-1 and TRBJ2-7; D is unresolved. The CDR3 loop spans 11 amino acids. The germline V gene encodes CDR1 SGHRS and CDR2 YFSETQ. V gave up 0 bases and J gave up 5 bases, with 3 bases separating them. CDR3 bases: TGCGCCAGCAGCTTGGTCGACGAGCAGTACTTC. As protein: CASSLVDEQYF. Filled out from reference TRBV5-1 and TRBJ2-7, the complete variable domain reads KAGVTQTPRYLIKTRGQQVTLSCSPISGHRSVSWYQQTPGQGLQFLFEYFSETQRNKGNFPGRFSGRQFSNSRSEMNVSTLELGDSALYLCASSLVDEQYFGPGTRLTVT.

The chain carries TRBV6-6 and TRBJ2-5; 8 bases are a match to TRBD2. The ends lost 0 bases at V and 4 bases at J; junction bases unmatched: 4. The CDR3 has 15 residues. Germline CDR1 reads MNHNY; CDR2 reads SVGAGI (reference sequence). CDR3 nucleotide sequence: TGTGCCAGCAGTTACTCGGGACTAGATACAGAGACCCAGTACTTC. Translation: CASSYSGLDTETQYF.

CDR3 sequence (DNA): TGCGCCAGCAGCCAAGTTTTCAGACTAGAGTCGGAGCTTATTTACAATGAGCAGTTCTTC. Translation gives CASSQVFRLESELIYNEQFF. The chain carries TRBV4-1 and TRBJ2-1; possible D gene TRBD2, 6 bases. The germline CDR1 and CDR2 sequences are MGHRA and YSYEKL. V lost 1 base and J 4 bases, leaving 26 bases between the germline ends. This CDR3 has 20 amino acids.

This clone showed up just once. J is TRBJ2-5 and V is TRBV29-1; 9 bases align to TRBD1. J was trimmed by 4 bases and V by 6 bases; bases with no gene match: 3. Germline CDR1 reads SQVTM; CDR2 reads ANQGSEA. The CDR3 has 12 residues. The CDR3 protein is CSVTGGAETQYF. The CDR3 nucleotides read TGCAGCGTGACAGGGGGGGCAGAGACCCAGTACTTC.

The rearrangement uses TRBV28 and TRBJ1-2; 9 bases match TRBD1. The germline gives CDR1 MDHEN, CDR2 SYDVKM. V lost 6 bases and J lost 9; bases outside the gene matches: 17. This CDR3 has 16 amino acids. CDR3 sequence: CASSTVGTGQGMSYTF. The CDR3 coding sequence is TGTGCCAGCAGCACAGTAGGGACAGGGCAGGGTATGAGCTACACCTTC.

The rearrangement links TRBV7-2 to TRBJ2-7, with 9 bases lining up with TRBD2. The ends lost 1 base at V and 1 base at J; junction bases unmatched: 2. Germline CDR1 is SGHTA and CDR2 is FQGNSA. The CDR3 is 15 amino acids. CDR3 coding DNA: TGTGCCAGCAGCTTAGGACTAGCGGATTCCTACGAGCAGTACTTC. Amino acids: CASSLGLADSYEQYF. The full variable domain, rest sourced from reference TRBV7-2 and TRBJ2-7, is GAGVSQSPSNKVTEKGKDVELRCDPISGHTALYWYRQSLGQGLEFLIYFQGNSAPDKSGLPSDRFSAERTGGSVSTLTIQRTQQEDSAVYLCASSLGLADSYEQYFGPGTRLTVT.